This T cell receptor (beta chain) was found in a study of T-cell memory formation after mild COVID-19 (dated by TCRdb to the early 2020s). Regarding the study in general: TCR sequence clusters from the two donors were found to be largely donor specific. In two donors, T-cell clones that expanded and contracted after mild COVID-19 were followed by sequencing TCRalpha and TCRbeta repertoires longitudinally. The cohort comprised two young, previously healthy adult volunteers, one female and one male.

The table lists this clonotype with a few counts. The target of this receptor is not known. The record has no base qualities; no much larger clone is one base away. PBMCs were isolated by Ficoll-Paque density gradient centrifugation. The CDR3 runs 15 residues from the cysteine to the phenylalanine. Of all the DNA, just the CDR3 is kept, 45 bases in frame from base 1. Relative to germline, V is 4 bases shorter and J is 1 base shorter, with 15 bases between their ends. CDR1 and CDR2 (SGHRS, YFSETQ) derive from the germline V gene. TCRdb lists the instrument as Illumina NovaSeq 6000. Using 5'RACE with constant-segment primers, TCRalpha and TCRbeta cDNA libraries were constructed, with sample barcodes and unique molecular identifiers added in the process. RNA was extracted from every sample with Trizol reagent. Libraries were amplified in two PCR steps, with a second sample barcode and Illumina TruSeq adapters added in the second step. The libraries were sequenced on an Illumina NovaSeq using 2 x 150 bp paired-end reads. The source study handled its data this way. Demultiplexing of reads and collapsing into UMI-guided consensus sequences were performed with migec v1.2.7. Using mixcr v2.1.11, UMI consensuses were aligned to TRA and TRB V and J templates and then assembled into clonotypes. A clonotype was counted as expanded or contracted only when both edgeR and NoisET called the clonotype significant, with the noise models trained on biological replicates. edgeR calls used a false discovery rate-adjusted p below 0.01 and a log2 fold-change threshold of 1. PCA with hierarchical clustering of max-normalized trajectories of the 1000 most abundant clonotypes was used as exploratory dynamics analysis. Separately sequenced CD4+ and CD8+ repertoires were used to assign the CD4 or CD8 phenotype of responding clones. TCRdb trimmed the raw reads at Q25, called clones with MiXCR and kept productive beta chains. Merged by CDR3 protein, the rows form single entries marked with the most common genes and DNA. The V and J calls here are based on TCRdb, not the publication. For this sample the table gives 110,000 or so distinct CDR3 sequences, of which roughly 20% were detected only once. The ten top clones hold around 40% of the sample.

Overall study outcomes, separate from this receptor: SARS-CoV-2 specificity of the second-wave clones peaking on day 37 was not confirmed. Some responding clones were detected in pre-infection memory, which suggested that pre-existing cross-reactive memory T cells had joined the SARS-CoV-2 response. Only two mild cases were covered in the study, and larger cohorts including severe cases with pre-infection samples were considered necessary. Balanced CD4/CD8 phenotypes were observed for clones contracting from day 15 to 85, whereas a bias towards CD4+ was observed for a second wave of clones expanding from day 15 to 37. Contracting CD4+ clones were found mainly in CM and EM memory subsets, while CD8+ clones were enriched in EMRA.

The chain couples TRBV5-1 to TRBJ2-7, with the D assignment possibly TRBD1 or TRBD2, given 6 matching bases for each. This TCR came from a man aged 18 to 29 who had mild COVID-19 (a few samples of this study predate the infection). The sample titles of this study are shuffled in the database, so cell type and time point are left out; the donor was told from shared clones. The sample was PBMCs or a T cell subset sorted from them (not recorded which). The CDR3 corresponds to CASSPYRGVSYEQYF. The sequenced DNA is TGCGCCAGCAGCCCCTATAGGGGGGTGTCCTACGAGCAGTACTTC.